The TCR beta chain described here comes from a study of blood T cell repertoires in COVID-19. Across the study: Researchers got acute and convalescent COVID-19 samples from the United States, Italy and Spain.

The CDR3 extends over 13 amino acids. V was clipped by 3 bases and J by 5 bases, with 10 bases between them. Per germline, CDR1 KGHSH and CDR2 LQKENI. Sequencing used immunoSEQ multiplex PCR; TCRdb keeps in-frame clones, though not all of them. The sample lists about 230,000 clones; less than 90% were seen once. This TCR derives from a woman aged 70-85 years with active or convalescent COVID-19. The chain combines TRBV18 with TRBJ1-1; maybe TRBD1 (5 bases). The specimen sequenced was peripheral blood. The CDR3 loop is CASSPGGKTEAFF. CDR3 sequence (DNA): TGTGCCAGCTCACCCGGGGGGAAAACTGAAGCTTTCTTT.